Following are 19 T cell receptor beta chains from one sample sequenced in a study of cytomegalovirus exposure and HLA in healthy donors (dated 2017 in TCRdb). Receptor libraries were prepared by the immunoSEQ multiplex PCR assay. For the multiplex PCR, a mixture combining 60 forward primers for TCR Vbeta segments and 13 reverse primers for TCR Jbeta segments was used. Sourced from immuneACCESS, this table was stored by TCRdb with only in-frame sequences that have V and J called. A share of the clones is absent; for the studies checked, an unresolved V gene accounts for under half, and the remainder has no known explanation. The sample includes over 110,000 clones, with roughly four fifths observed a single time. Jointly, the top ten make up approximately 2.4% of the sample. Sequencing was done on a sample of PBMCs. The receptors shown here come from a male donor in good health and CMV-seronegative.

This clone showed up just once. The V and J genes are TRBV11-2 and TRBJ2-1, with D maybe TRBD2 (5 bases). In germline, CDR1 is SGHAT, CDR2 FQNNGV. Trimming took off 5 bases at V and 7 bases at J, with 18 bases between the two ends. The CDR3 totals 15 residues. CDR3 amino acids: CASSPFRGTRNEQFF. CDR3 coding DNA: TGTGCCAGCAGCCCCTTTCGGGGTACCCGGAATGAGCAGTTCTTC.

The V and J genes are TRBV18 and TRBJ2-2; 8 bases are shared with TRBD1. Trimming cost V 2 bases and J 6 bases; bases outside gene matches: 8. CDR3 length: 16 amino acids. Germline loops: CDR1 KGHSH, CDR2 LQKENI. CDR3 in amino acids: CASSPVVGQGAGELFF. DNA of the CDR3: TGTGCCAGCTCACCAGTCGTCGGACAGGGTGCCGGGGAGCTGTTTTTT.

The V and J genes are TRBV14 and TRBJ2-7; TRBD1 matches at 8 bases. The CDR3 covers 15 residues. J gave up 3 bases and V 1 base, and 5 bases lay outside the gene matches. Germline-derived CDR1 and CDR2 are SGHDN and FVKESK. The CDR3 DNA follows: TGTGCCAGCAGCCAAGTGGACAGGGAGAGCTACGAGCAGTACTTC. Protein sequence: CASSQVDRESYEQYF.

The V call is TRBV5-1, the J call TRBJ2-7, with 8 bases aligning to TRBD2. The CDR3 loop spans 15 amino acids. In germline, CDR1 is SGHRS, CDR2 YFSETQ. Germline trimming cut 4 bases from V and 0 bases from J; bases unmatched to any gene: 6. This CDR3 reads CASSRTGTSSYEQYF. In DNA form, the CDR3 reads TGCGCCAGCAGCCGGACCGGGACTAGCTCCTACGAGCAGTACTTC.

J is TRBJ1-2 and V is TRBV7-6, with D unclear. V was clipped by 3 bases and J by 4 bases, with 12 bases between them. This CDR3 has 14 amino acids. Germline V lookup: CDR1 SGHVS, CDR2 FNYEAQ. CDR3 amino acids: CASSLGGIGYGYTF. The CDR3 DNA is TGTGCCAGCAGCTTGGGCGGGATCGGCTATGGCTACACCTTC.

The V and J genes are TRBV5-8 and TRBJ1-3, with D maybe TRBD1 (6 bases). Trimming cost V 2 bases and J 6 bases, with 12 bases left between them. CDR3 size: 14 residues. CDR1 SGHTS and CDR2 YDEGEE come from the germline V gene. The CDR3 DNA reads as TGTGCCAGCAGCTTAAGAGGGGGGGAAAACACCATATATTTT. It codes for CASSLRGGENTIYF.

CDR3 in DNA: TGTGCCAGCAGTTACGCGTCTTTCCCCGCTCCGGGTGAGCAGTTCTTC. Encoded protein: CASSYASFPAPGEQFF. The V and J genes are TRBV6-5 and TRBJ2-1; D is uncertain. V was cut by 2 bases and J by 9 bases, with 20 bases left in between. This CDR3 comprises 16 residues. Germline V gene lookup returns CDR1 MNHEY and CDR2 SVGAGI.

The chain combines TRBV29-1 with TRBJ1-2, with 9 positions matching TRBD1. CDR3 length: 13 amino acids. The V segment lost 6 bases and the J segment 3 bases; nucleotides outside the gene matches: 5. The germline V gene encodes CDR1 SQVTM and CDR2 ANQGSEA. CDR3 sequence: CSVWDREHYGYTF. The CDR3 region has the DNA TGCAGCGTATGGGACAGGGAGCACTATGGCTACACCTTC.

In its sample, this clone was seen once. V and J are TRBV28 and TRBJ2-7; 7 bases align to TRBD1. V shed 6 bases and J 1 base; nucleotides not matched to a gene: 6. This CDR3 region has 14 residues. Germline lookup yields CDR1 MDHEN and CDR2 SYDVKM. The CDR3 DNA is TGTGCCAGCAGCCTCCGGGACAGTTCCTACGAGCAGTACTTC. Encoded protein: CASSLRDSSYEQYF.

CDR3 DNA: TGTGCCAGCAGTGAATCGCGGGTAGATACGCAGTATTTT. Protein sequence: CASSESRVDTQYF. The gene calls are TRBV6-1 and TRBJ2-3; possibly TRBD2 for D (5 bases). The germline CDR1 and CDR2 sequences are MNHNS and SASEGT. The CDR3 runs 13 residues. The ends were cut back, 2 bases at V and 5 bases at J, with 8 bases in the middle.

The V gene is TRBV23-1, the J gene TRBJ1-1; TRBD1 aligns across 10 bases. TRBV23-1 is an open reading frame whose function is uncertain. The CDR3 consists of 16 residues. V shed 4 bases and J 1 base; nucleotides not matched to a gene: 6. CDR3 coding DNA: TGCGCCAGCAGTCCGGGACAGGGGATTAAGAACACTGAAGCTTTCTTT. Amino acids: CASSPGQGIKNTEAFF.

The rearrangement links TRBV27 to TRBJ2-1; 7 nucleotides agree with TRBD2. Germline V gives CDR1 MNHEY, CDR2 SMNVEV (reference sequence). The ends lost 2 bases at V and 5 bases at J; junction bases unmatched: 3. This CDR3 has 14 amino acids. The CDR3 loop reads CASSLGSGDNEQFF. In DNA, the CDR3 is TGTGCCAGCAGTTTAGGAAGCGGGGACAATGAGCAGTTCTTC.

This sequence joins TRBV2 and TRBJ2-7, with TRBD2 identical over 16 bases. The J segment lost 0 bases and the V segment lost 0 bases, leaving 8 bases of the junction unmatched. CDR1 SNHLY and CDR2 FYNNEI come from the germline V gene. The CDR3 consists of 20 residues. The CDR3 region is CASSEAAGLAGGRSSYEQYF. As DNA, the CDR3 is TGTGCCAGCAGTGAAGCTGCGGGACTAGCGGGAGGGAGAAGCTCCTACGAGCAGTACTTC.

The J gene is TRBJ1-2, the V gene TRBV4-2, with TRBD1 identical over 10 bases. Germline CDR1 is LGHNA and CDR2 is YNFKEQ. The V segment lost 6 bases and the J segment 2 bases; nucleotides outside the gene matches: 6. The CDR3 contains 15 residues. The CDR3 coding sequence is TGTGCCAGCAGTCTGGCGACAGGGGGCAACTATGGCTACACCTTC. Translation: CASSLATGGNYGYTF.

The chain has TRBV9 and TRBJ1-4; D is undetermined. The CDR3 spans 15 residues. V was clipped by 4 bases and J by 2 bases, with 12 bases between them. CDR1 and CDR2 from the germline V gene are SGDLS and YYNGEE. CDR3 sequence: CASSPRGSTNEKLFF. In nucleotides, the CDR3 is TGTGCCAGCAGCCCGAGAGGGTCGACTAATGAAAAACTGTTTTTT.

This chain connects TRBV15 to TRBJ2-1; 8 positions match TRBD1. Germline V lookup: CDR1 LNHNV, CDR2 YYDKDF (reference sequence). V trimming: 3 bases; J trimming: 3 bases; junction bases outside the gene matches: 4. There are 15 residues in the CDR3. The CDR3 spells CATSRTGVRYNEQFF. CDR3 coding DNA: TGTGCCACCAGCAGGACAGGGGTCCGCTACAATGAGCAGTTCTTC.

The rearrangement uses TRBV7-9 and TRBJ1-1; D is unclear. Trimming removed 0 bases from V and 6 bases from J, with 8 bases in between. The CDR3 runs 13 residues. Per the germline V gene, CDR1 is SEHNR and CDR2 is FQNEAQ (reference sequence). In DNA, the CDR3 is TGTGCCAGCAGCTTAGCAGGGAGGCCTGAAGCTTTCTTT. Protein product: CASSLAGRPEAFF.

This clone was seen just once. J is TRBJ2-1 and V is TRBV5-1, with 12 bases matching TRBD2. The CDR3 spans 15 residues. In germline, CDR1 is SGHRS, CDR2 YFSETQ. Unmatched junction bases numbered 8, after V lost 4 bases and J lost 9 bases. CDR3: CASSVTSGSPSEQFF. CDR3 bases: TGCGCCAGCAGCGTGACTAGCGGGAGTCCGAGTGAGCAGTTCTTC.

The J gene is TRBJ2-1, the V gene TRBV10-3, with D perhaps matching TRBD2 (6 bases). V dropped 0 bases and J dropped 4 bases, with 10 bases sitting between them. Germline V gene sequence: CDR1 ENHRY, CDR2 SYGVKD. This CDR3 is built from 15 residues. The DNA for the CDR3 is TGTGCCATCAGTGAGTCGACGCGGGGTTACAATGAGCAGTTCTTC. It encodes CAISESTRGYNEQFF.